A selection of T cell receptor beta chains follows, all from one sample in a study of blood T cell repertoires in COVID-19. TCRdb's copy holds only in-frame clones and misses some; the assay was immunoSEQ multiplex PCR. The data contain around 46,000 clones, approximately 80% of them singletons. The specimen sequenced was peripheral blood. These receptors came from a man in his 70s with acute or convalescent COVID-19. The CDR3 runs from the conserved cysteine through the conserved F or W. A D gene is named only where the DNA matches it firmly. Expanded clones get a size class; other rows say once, few or many, or leave the size out.

clone size: .
J gene: TRBJ1-1
D gene: .
V gene: TRBV15
CDR3 protein: CATSRGRGPFGAFF
CDR3 DNA: TGTGCCACCAGCAGAGGTAGGGGCCCTTTCGGAGCTTTCTTT

clone size: .
J gene: TRBJ2-3
D gene: TRBD1
V gene: TRBV19
CDR3 protein: CASSSTGVAADTQYF
CDR3 DNA: TGTGCCAGTAGTTCGACAGGGGTAGCGGCAGATACGCAGTATTTT

clone size: .
J gene: TRBJ1-2
D gene: TRBD1
V gene: TRBV27
CDR3 protein: CASSGPGQGNYGYTF
CDR3 DNA: TGTGCCAGCAGTGGGCCGGGACAGGGCAACTATGGCTACACCTTC

clone size: few
J gene: TRBJ2-2
D gene: TRBD2
V gene: TRBV24-1
CDR3 protein: CATSEASGRGDTGELFF
CDR3 DNA: TGTGCCACCAGTGAGGCTAGCGGGAGGGGCGACACCGGGGAGCTGTTTTTT

clone size: .
J gene: TRBJ2-7
D gene: .
V gene: TRBV4-3
CDR3 protein: CASSQGTRGYEQYF
CDR3 DNA: TGCGCCAGCAGCCAAGGTACTAGGGGGTACGAGCAGTACTTC

clone size: .
J gene: TRBJ1-1
D gene: .
V gene: TRBV28
CDR3 protein: CASSLNRAPVTEAFF
CDR3 DNA: TGTGCCAGCAGTTTAAACAGGGCCCCAGTCACTGAAGCTTTCTTT

clone size: .
J gene: TRBJ1-2
D gene: .
V gene: TRBV25-1
CDR3 protein: CASMRDNYGYTF
CDR3 DNA: TGTGCCAGCATGCGAGATAACTATGGCTACACCTTC

clone size: .
J gene: TRBJ2-1
D gene: .
V gene: TRBV6-5
CDR3 protein: CASTLADSYNEQFF
CDR3 DNA: TGTGCCAGTACCTTAGCGGACTCCTACAATGAGCAGTTCTTC

clone size: .
J gene: TRBJ1-5
D gene: .
V gene: TRBV6-6
CDR3 protein: CASSTDPGQDNQPQHF
CDR3 DNA: TGTGCCAGCAGTACCGACCCAGGGCAAGACAATCAGCCCCAGCATTTT

clone size: .
J gene: TRBJ1-2
D gene: .
V gene: TRBV9
CDR3 protein: CASSPQTEGLGGYTF
CDR3 DNA: TGTGCCAGCAGCCCCCAGACAGAAGGTCTCGGAGGCTACACCTTC

clone size: once
J gene: TRBJ1-1
D gene: .
V gene: TRBV19
CDR3 protein: CASSIGRGNTEAFF
CDR3 DNA: TGTGCCAGTAGTATCGGCAGGGGTAACACTGAAGCTTTCTTT

clone size: .
J gene: TRBJ2-1
D gene: TRBD1
V gene: TRBV10-3
CDR3 protein: CAISGPRGLAEQFF
CDR3 DNA: TGTGCCATCAGTGGCCCCAGGGGGTTGGCTGAGCAGTTCTTC

clone size: .
J gene: TRBJ2-3
D gene: .
V gene: TRBV5-1
CDR3 protein: CASSSPEASTDTQYF
CDR3 DNA: TGCGCCAGTAGCAGCCCGGAGGCTAGCACAGATACGCAGTATTTT

clone size: .
J gene: TRBJ2-1
D gene: .
V gene: TRBV5-1
CDR3 protein: CASSLGTPQAHEQFF
CDR3 DNA: TGCGCCAGCAGCTTAGGAACTCCTCAGGCGCATGAGCAGTTCTTC

clone size: .
J gene: TRBJ1-4
D gene: TRBD1
V gene: TRBV5-6
CDR3 protein: CASSVRQGAVEKLFF
CDR3 DNA: TGTGCCAGCAGCGTACGACAGGGGGCGGTTGAAAAACTGTTTTTT

clone size: once
J gene: TRBJ1-6
D gene: TRBD1
V gene: TRBV3-1/TRBV3-2
CDR3 protein: CASSQYPSTGANNSPLHF
CDR3 DNA: TGTGCCAGCAGCCAGTACCCCTCGACAGGGGCGAACAATTCACCCCTCCACTTT

clone size: .
J gene: TRBJ1-5
D gene: .
V gene: TRBV6-2/TRBV6-3
CDR3 protein: CASSYPTTANQPQHF
CDR3 DNA: TGTGCCAGCAGTTACCCCACAACCGCAAATCAGCCCCAGCATTTT

clone size: .
J gene: TRBJ2-3
D gene: TRBD2
V gene: TRBV27
CDR3 protein: CASSRSGRIPDTQYF
CDR3 DNA: TGTGCCAGCAGCCGTAGCGGGAGGATCCCAGATACGCAGTATTTT

clone size: .
J gene: TRBJ1-1
D gene: .
V gene: TRBV19
CDR3 protein: CASSIVATSEAFF
CDR3 DNA: TGTGCCAGTAGTATAGTCGCTACGTCTGAAGCTTTCTTT

clone size: .
J gene: TRBJ2-1
D gene: .
V gene: TRBV4-2
CDR3 protein: CASSQPTGPPGNEQFF
CDR3 DNA: TGTGCCAGCAGCCAACCTACAGGGCCTCCGGGCAATGAGCAGTTCTTC

clone size: .
J gene: TRBJ1-4
D gene: .
V gene: TRBV2
CDR3 protein: CASSEIRGSGEKLFF
CDR3 DNA: TGTGCCAGCAGTGAAATAAGAGGGTCGGGTGAAAAACTGTTTTTT

clone size: .
J gene: TRBJ2-3
D gene: .
V gene: TRBV3-1/TRBV3-2
CDR3 protein: CASSPQLQGIEDTQYF
CDR3 DNA: TGTGCCAGCAGCCCCCAACTACAGGGAATTGAGGATACGCAGTATTTT

clone size: .
J gene: TRBJ2-1
D gene: .
V gene: TRBV27
CDR3 protein: CASNKGRGDYNEQFF
CDR3 DNA: TGTGCCAGCAACAAGGGCAGGGGGGACTACAATGAGCAGTTCTTC

clone size: .
J gene: TRBJ1-2
D gene: .
V gene: TRBV5-8
CDR3 protein: CASSLVAGWGTF
CDR3 DNA: TGTGCCAGCAGCTTGGTAGCGGGTTGGGGGACCTTC

clone size: .
J gene: TRBJ2-7
D gene: .
V gene: TRBV18
CDR3 protein: CASSPKAGESHEQYF
CDR3 DNA: TGTGCCAGCTCACCAAAGGCAGGGGAATCCCACGAGCAGTACTTC

clone size: .
J gene: TRBJ1-3
D gene: TRBD1
V gene: TRBV11-2
CDR3 protein: CASSYNRGSGNTIYF
CDR3 DNA: TGTGCCAGCAGCTACAACAGGGGTTCTGGAAACACCATATATTTT

clone size: .
J gene: TRBJ2-6
D gene: .
V gene: TRBV18
CDR3 protein: CASSLSSSGANVLTF
CDR3 DNA: TGTGCCAGCTCACTCTCGAGCTCTGGGGCCAACGTCCTGACTTTC

clone size: once
J gene: TRBJ1-2
D gene: .
V gene: TRBV29-1
CDR3 protein: CSATEREVYTF
CDR3 DNA: TGCAGCGCTACTGAAAGGGAGGTCTACACCTTC

clone size: few
J gene: TRBJ2-2
D gene: TRBD2
V gene: TRBV7-2
CDR3 protein: CASSWGTSVTGELFF
CDR3 DNA: TGTGCCAGCAGTTGGGGGACTAGCGTTACCGGGGAGCTGTTTTTT

clone size: .
J gene: TRBJ2-2
D gene: .
V gene: TRBV6-5
CDR3 protein: CASSYSTGKNTGELFF
CDR3 DNA: TGTGCCAGCAGTTACTCCACAGGGAAGAACACCGGGGAGCTGTTTTTT

clone size: .
J gene: TRBJ1-1
D gene: .
V gene: TRBV18
CDR3 protein: CASSPGTTTEAFF
CDR3 DNA: TGTGCCAGCTCACCAGGGACAACCACTGAAGCTTTCTTT

clone size: .
J gene: TRBJ1-2
D gene: TRBD1
V gene: TRBV9
CDR3 protein: CASSVGQGAYGYTF
CDR3 DNA: TGTGCCAGCAGCGTAGGACAGGGGGCCTATGGCTACACCTTC

clone size: .
J gene: TRBJ2-7
D gene: .
V gene: TRBV19
CDR3 protein: CATSSGYNEQYF
CDR3 DNA: TGTGCCACCAGCTCGGGGTACAACGAGCAGTACTTC

clone size: .
J gene: TRBJ2-7
D gene: .
V gene: TRBV2
CDR3 protein: CASSERGSGPYEQYF
CDR3 DNA: TGTGCCAGCAGTGAAAGGGGTAGCGGCCCCTACGAGCAGTACTTC

clone size: .
J gene: TRBJ1-1
D gene: .
V gene: TRBV3-1/TRBV3-2
CDR3 protein: CASSQVAGLWTEAFF
CDR3 DNA: TGTGCCAGCAGCCAAGTGGCAGGGTTATGGACTGAAGCTTTCTTT

clone size: .
J gene: TRBJ2-3
D gene: TRBD2
V gene: TRBV12-3/TRBV12-4
CDR3 protein: CASLAGSSDTQYF
CDR3 DNA: TGTGCCAGTCTAGCGGGATCATCAGATACGCAGTATTTT

clone size: .
J gene: TRBJ2-4
D gene: .
V gene: TRBV29-1
CDR3 protein: CSVESGDIQYF
CDR3 DNA: TGCAGCGTTGAATCAGGGGACATTCAGTACTTC

clone size: .
J gene: TRBJ2-2
D gene: .
V gene: TRBV25-1
CDR3 protein: CASSDASANTGELFF
CDR3 DNA: TGTGCCAGCAGTGATGCTAGCGCGAACACCGGGGAGCTGTTTTTT

clone size: few
J gene: TRBJ1-5
D gene: .
V gene: TRBV28
CDR3 protein: CASSRSWGLGSIDQPQHF
CDR3 DNA: TGTGCCAGCAGTCGAAGTTGGGGGCTTGGCAGCATTGATCAGCCCCAGCATTTT

clone size: .
J gene: TRBJ2-3
D gene: .
V gene: TRBV6-6
CDR3 protein: CASSGGTDTQYF
CDR3 DNA: TGTGCCAGCAGTGGCGGGACAGATACGCAGTATTTT

clone size: .
J gene: TRBJ1-4
D gene: .
V gene: TRBV7-2
CDR3 protein: CASSLGNTAGEKLFF
CDR3 DNA: TGTGCCAGCAGCTTAGGGAATACAGCTGGGGAAAAACTGTTTTTT

clone size: once
J gene: TRBJ2-7
D gene: TRBD1
V gene: TRBV19
CDR3 protein: CASSTDRGDEQYF
CDR3 DNA: TGTGCCAGTAGTACTGACAGGGGCGACGAGCAGTACTTC

clone size: few
J gene: TRBJ1-1
D gene: .
V gene: TRBV7-8
CDR3 protein: CASSQGRDTEAFF
CDR3 DNA: TGTGCCAGCAGTCAAGGGCGGGACACTGAAGCTTTCTTT

clone size: few
J gene: TRBJ1-2
D gene: TRBD1
V gene: TRBV28
CDR3 protein: CASSSLPRDSNYGYTF
CDR3 DNA: TGTGCCAGCAGTTCCCTCCCCCGGGACAGTAACTATGGCTACACCTTC

clone size: .
J gene: TRBJ1-2
D gene: .
V gene: TRBV5-1
CDR3 protein: CASSLIGGSGYTF
CDR3 DNA: TGCGCCAGCAGCTTGATAGGAGGATCTGGCTACACCTTC

clone size: .
J gene: TRBJ1-1
D gene: .
V gene: TRBV6-6
CDR3 protein: CASSAGDRRAFF
CDR3 DNA: TGTGCCAGCAGTGCCGGTGACAGGAGAGCTTTCTTT

clone size: .
J gene: TRBJ2-3
D gene: .
V gene: TRBV21-1
CDR3 protein: CASSKENSRRTDTQYF
CDR3 DNA: TGTGCCAGCAGCAAAGAAAATAGCCGACGCACAGATACGCAGTATTTT

clone size: .
J gene: TRBJ1-2
D gene: TRBD1
V gene: TRBV4-2
CDR3 protein: CASSLLQGIVLGGYTF
CDR3 DNA: TGTGCCAGCAGCCTATTACAGGGGATCGTTTTGGGTGGCTACACCTTC

clone size: .
J gene: TRBJ2-5
D gene: .
V gene: TRBV3-1/TRBV3-2
CDR3 protein: CASSQDLRLGEATQYF
CDR3 DNA: TGTGCCAGCAGCCAAGATCTGAGACTCGGGGAGGCGACCCAGTACTTC

clone size: few
J gene: TRBJ1-3
D gene: .
V gene: TRBV11-1
CDR3 protein: CASSSPILDTIYF
CDR3 DNA: TGTGCCAGCAGCTCGCCAATCCTAGACACCATATATTTT

clone size: .
J gene: TRBJ1-1
D gene: TRBD1
V gene: TRBV30
CDR3 protein: CAWSPSGTGVVGTEAFF
CDR3 DNA: TGTGCCTGGAGTCCCTCCGGGACAGGGGTGGTGGGGACTGAAGCTTTCTTT

clone size: once
J gene: TRBJ1-1
D gene: .
V gene: TRBV14
CDR3 protein: CASSQDTMNTEAFF
CDR3 DNA: TGTGCCAGCAGCCAAGACACTATGAACACTGAAGCTTTCTTT

clone size: .
J gene: TRBJ2-7
D gene: .
V gene: TRBV30
CDR3 protein: CAWSVGNGGQYF
CDR3 DNA: TGTGCCTGGAGTGTCGGGAACGGCGGGCAGTACTTC

clone size: .
J gene: TRBJ2-7
D gene: TRBD1
V gene: TRBV7-6
CDR3 protein: CASSLGPGTGNEQYF
CDR3 DNA: TGTGCCAGCAGCTTAGGTCCCGGGACAGGGAACGAGCAGTACTTC

clone size: .
J gene: TRBJ1-3
D gene: TRBD1
V gene: TRBV5-4
CDR3 protein: CASSQGQGNTIYF
CDR3 DNA: TGTGCCAGCAGCCAGGGACAGGGAAACACCATATATTTT

clone size: once
J gene: TRBJ2-1
D gene: .
V gene: TRBV10-3
CDR3 protein: CAISESQYNEQFF
CDR3 DNA: TGTGCCATCAGTGAGTCACAGTACAATGAGCAGTTCTTC